The source of this TCR beta chain is a study of blood T cell repertoires in COVID-19 (dated by TCRdb to 2018 to 2020). A note on the overall study: Samples covering the acute and convalescent phases of COVID-19 were provided by collaborators in the United States, Italy and Spain. The material from the prospective study consisted of cDNA or gDNA derived from T cells, B-cell-depleted T cells, or PBMCs. Subjects who had been exposed to COVID-19, were actively infected with it, or had recovered from it provided the deeply sampled blood TCRbeta repertoires that made up the dataset. A freely available public database, intended as a resource for researchers studying the immune response to SARS-CoV-2, is where the repertoires were released. Samples came from the ongoing ImmuneRACE study (first 160 participants) plus 1,254 subjects from 6 global collaborators. The sample metadata nearly always contained a de-identified subject ID, COVID-19 status, age in years and sex. Where available, HLA class I and class II types were taken from metadata supplied by the sample provider and were not determined by assay-based typing.

The collaborating institutions used their own protocols to collect whole blood in K2EDTA tubes. For TCRbeta analysis, collaborator samples were shipped as frozen whole blood, as isolated PBMCs, or as DNA extracted from either sample type. CDR1 and CDR2 (MNHEY, SVGAGI) derive from the germline V gene. The trim is 7 bases for V and 2 bases for J, with a gap of 12 bases between the germline ends. The CDR3 sequence holds 14 residues, the cysteine and phenylalanine included. The sequence is cut down to CDR3 DNA, 42 bases in frame from base 1. As to this clone: There is no known antigen for this receptor. No base qualities exist here, and no much larger clone lies one base off it.

TCRbeta CDR3 regions were amplified from genomic DNA using the immunoSEQ Assay, a bias-controlled multiplex PCR. The source study handled its data this way. Nucleated cell counts per sample were estimated from amplification of reference gene primers within the assay. To quantify the absolute abundance of each unique TCRbeta CDR3 rearrangement, sequence reads were collapsed and filtered. For each sample, productive Simpson clonality was calculated by taking the square root of Simpson's diversity index across productive rearrangements. TCRdb took over this immuneACCESS table, retaining in-frame rearrangements with V and J assigned. Such tables are incomplete; in checked studies, under half of the missing clones stem from an unresolved V gene, and the remainder is unexplained. D and trimming were read from the DNA, whereas the V and J calls and clone size are those reported in that table. The sample table records about 34,000 clones; 60% to 80% of these occur just once. Over 12% of the sample belongs to the ten largest clones.

Study-wide conclusions, independent of this receptor: The quantity of clinical and demographic metadata differed by source and by participant and was supplied without curation.

This TCR came from a man at least 80 years old with active or convalescent COVID-19. The sequencing input was peripheral blood. The chain is encoded by TRBV6-5 joined to TRBJ2-1; the D gene is perhaps TRBD2, on 6 matching bases. The sequenced DNA is TGTGCCAGCAACGGGGGATTGACCTACAATGAGCAGTTCTTC. Its translation is CASNGGLTYNEQFF.